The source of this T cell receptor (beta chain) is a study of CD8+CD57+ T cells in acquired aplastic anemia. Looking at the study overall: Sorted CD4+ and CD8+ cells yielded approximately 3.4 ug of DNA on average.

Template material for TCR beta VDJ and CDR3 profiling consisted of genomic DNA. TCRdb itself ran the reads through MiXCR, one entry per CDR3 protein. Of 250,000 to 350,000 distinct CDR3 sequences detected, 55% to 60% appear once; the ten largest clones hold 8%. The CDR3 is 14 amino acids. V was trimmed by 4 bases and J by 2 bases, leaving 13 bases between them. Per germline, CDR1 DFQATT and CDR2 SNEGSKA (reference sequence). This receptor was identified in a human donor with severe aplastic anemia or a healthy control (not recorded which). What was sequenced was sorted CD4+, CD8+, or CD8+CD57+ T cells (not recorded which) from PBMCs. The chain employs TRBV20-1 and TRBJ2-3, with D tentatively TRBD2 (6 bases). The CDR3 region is CSATSGSPTDTQYF. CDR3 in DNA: TGCAGTGCTACATCCGGGAGTCCCACAGATACGCAGTATTTT.